This T cell receptor beta chain came from a study of T cells in Graves' hyperthyroidism and ophthalmopathy. Graves' hyperthyroidism is called stable when ophthalmopathy does not progress within 18 months. This clonotype was recorded many times. What was amplified from RNA transcripts were TCR beta CDR3 regions. First-round RT-PCR with HTBI primers amplified the TCR CDR3 region. TCRdb independently ran MiXCR on the multiplex PCR reads; one entry per CDR3 protein. The sample holds hundreds of thousands of distinct CDR3 sequences, roughly an eighth seen once. This receptor was identified in a woman aged 18-29 years with Graves' hyperthyroidism. Input material: blood.

The CDR3 protein is CAWRAGRVAFF. The CDR3 DNA sequence: TGTGCCTGGAGGGCGGGGCGGGTCGCTTTCTTT. The chain carries TRBV30 and TRBJ1-1; D is perhaps TRBD1 (5 bases). Germline assignment: CDR1 GTSNPN and CDR2 SVGIG (reference sequence). The CDR3 spans 11 residues. Trimming took 3 bases from V and 11 from J, leaving 13 bases between them.